A single sample is the source of the 9 T cell receptor beta chains below, sequenced in a study of cytomegalovirus exposure and HLA in healthy donors. Only in-frame clones appear in the TCRdb table, and some are missing; sequencing was by immunoSEQ multiplex PCR. The repertoire holds some 110,000 clones, 70% to 90% seen once, with roughly 4.4% in the top ten. The material sequenced was PBMCs. These receptor sequences come from a man aged 18 to 29 in good health and CMV-seropositive.

V gene TRBV6-6 combines with J gene TRBJ2-7, with a tentative D call TRBD2 (7 bases). Between the trimmed V and J ends, which lost 0 bases and 3 bases, there was a span of 15 bases. The CDR3 spans 16 residues. Germline V gives CDR1 MNHNY, CDR2 SVGAGI (reference sequence). In DNA, the CDR3 is TGTGCCAGCAGTTACTCGATGGGGGGGGCGCGCTACGAGCAGTACTTC. Translating gives CASSYSMGGARYEQYF.

The V call is TRBV4-1, the J call TRBJ1-2, with 7 bases identical to TRBD1. J was trimmed by 3 bases and V by 3 bases; bases with no gene match: 4. The CDR3 is made up of 14 amino acids. Per the germline V gene, CDR1 is MGHRA and CDR2 is YSYEKL. CDR3 nucleotides: TGCGCCAGCAGCCAGGACGACAGGGACTATGGCTACACCTTC. Residues: CASSQDDRDYGYTF.

The chain uses TRBV28 and TRBJ2-7, with D tentatively TRBD2 (5 bases). Trimming stripped 6 bases from V and 3 bases from J, with 18 bases between. Germline CDR1 MDHEN, CDR2 SYDVKM. The CDR3 sequence is 15 residues long. CDR3 in amino acids: CASSPPAGLGYEQYF. The CDR3 DNA reads TGTGCCAGCAGCCCTCCGGCCGGACTGGGCTACGAGCAGTACTTC.

A remark on this clone: Other DNA sequences in the sample encode the same CDR3. The chain joins TRBV28 to TRBJ2-3, with D tentatively TRBD2 (6 bases). The CDR3 length is 14 residues. Trimming removed 1 base from V and 1 base from J, with 6 bases in between. The V gene's germline CDR1 is MDHEN and CDR2 SYDVKM. CDR3 nucleotide sequence: TGTGCCAGCAGTTTATCGGGGGGCACAGATACGCAGTATTTT. It codes for CASSLSGGTDTQYF.

V usage is TRBV4-1 and J usage is TRBJ2-7, with TRBD1 matching over 10 bases. Germline V gene lookup returns CDR1 MGHRA and CDR2 YSYEKL. The CDR3 is made up of 14 amino acids. With V trimmed by 1 base and J by 3 bases, 0 bases remained unmatched. CDR3 loop: CASSQGDRGYEQYF. For the CDR3, the DNA is TGCGCCAGCAGCCAAGGGGACAGGGGCTACGAGCAGTACTTC.

This chain links TRBV11-2 with TRBJ2-5; 8 nucleotides agree with TRBD2. V dropped 4 bases and J dropped 4; count of bases not matched to a gene: 14. Germline V CDR1 and CDR2: SGHAT, FQNNGV. The CDR3 contains 17 residues. The DNA of the CDR3 is TGTGCCAGCAGCTCGGACCTCGGGGGGGCGGGTTTAGAGACCCAGTACTTC. It specifies CASSSDLGGAGLETQYF. The whole variable domain, remainder taken from reference TRBV11-2 and TRBJ2-5, is EAGVAQSPRYKIIEKRQSVAFWCNPISGHATLYWYQQILGQGPKLLIQFQNNGVVDDSQLPKDRFSAERLKGVDSTLKIQPAKLEDSAVYLCASSSDLGGAGLETQYFGPGTRLLVL.

V and J are TRBV5-1 and TRBJ2-2; D may be TRBD2 (5 bases). The CDR3 is 16 residues long. V lost 0 bases, J lost 0 bases, and 9 bases lay in between. Germline loops: CDR1 SGHRS, CDR2 YFSETQ. CDR3 nucleotides: TGCGCCAGCAGCTTGGTAACGGGATCGAACACCGGGGAGCTGTTTTTT. This gives the protein CASSLVTGSNTGELFF.

The V gene is TRBV7-2, the J gene TRBJ1-2, with 9 bases that match TRBD1. The CDR3 covers 15 residues. Germline values: CDR1 SGHTA, CDR2 FQGNSA. Germline trimming cut 4 bases from V and 4 bases from J; bases unmatched to any gene: 7. CDR3 sequence reads: CASSSPGQGAYGYTF. The CDR3 nucleotides read TGTGCCAGCAGCTCCCCGGGACAGGGTGCCTATGGCTACACCTTC. Variable domain in full (rest from reference TRBV7-2 and TRBJ1-2): GAGVSQSPSNKVTEKGKDVELRCDPISGHTALYWYRQSLGQGLEFLIYFQGNSAPDKSGLPSDRFSAERTGGSVSTLTIQRTQQEDSAVYLCASSSPGQGAYGYTFGSGTRLTVV.

The V call is TRBV19, the J call TRBJ1-2, with D possibly being TRBD1 (6 bases). Trimming removed 3 bases from V and 5 bases from J, with 16 bases in between. This CDR3 spans 15 amino acids. Germline CDR1 LNHDA, CDR2 SQIVND (reference sequence). The CDR3 DNA reads as TGTGCCAGTAGTATCACCCCGGACAGCAAGTATGGCTACACCTTC. Its protein is CASSITPDSKYGYTF.